Listed below are T cell receptor beta chains from one sample, sequenced in a study of Ad26.COV2.S vaccination and SARS-CoV-2 variants. TCRdb's copy holds only in-frame clones and misses some; the assay was immunoSEQ multiplex PCR. The sample holds roughly 300,000 clones, around 88% seen once. The sequencing used peripheral blood, collected in a trial of Ad26.COV2.S vaccine versus placebo. These receptors came from a person aged 18-65 years who received the Ad26.COV2.S COVID-19 vaccine or a placebo. Each CDR3 is given with its conserved first and last residue. D genes are given only for firm matches. A clone size is listed for some rows: how often the clone was seen (once, few, many), or a class if it is expanded.

J gene | D gene | V gene | clone size | CDR3 DNA | CDR3 protein
TRBJ2-7 | TRBD1 | TRBV6-5 | - | TGTGCCAGCAGGGGGACAGGGGGCGACGAGCAGTACTTC | CASRGTGGDEQYF
TRBJ2-1 | - | TRBV19 | - | TGTGCCAGTAGTATAGACCCGGGCCTATACAATGAGCAGTTCTTC | CASSIDPGLYNEQFF
TRBJ2-1 | - | TRBV3-1/TRBV3-2 | once | TGTGCCAGCAGCCAGCTAGGATCCTCCTACAATGAGCAGTTCTTC | CASSQLGSSYNEQFF
TRBJ2-7 | - | TRBV28 | - | TGTGCCAGCAGTTTATCAGGAGGGGGCAAGGTCGAGCAGTACTTC | CASSLSGGGKVEQYF
TRBJ2-7 | - | TRBV3-1/TRBV3-2 | - | TGTGCCAGCAGCCAAGATCCCGGGTATCAGTACTTC | CASSQDPGYQYF
TRBJ1-6 | - | TRBV18 | - | TGTGCCAGCTCACCCTCTGGGGAAGGTTCACCCCTCCACTTT | CASSPSGEGSPLHF
TRBJ1-2 | - | TRBV5-1 | - | TGCGCCAGCAGCTTGGGGGGAGCCTTCTACACCTTC | CASSLGGAFYTF
TRBJ2-5 | - | TRBV5-1 | once | TGCGCCAGCAGCTTTAGGGGTATCCAAGAGACCCAGTACTTC | CASSFRGIQETQYF
TRBJ1-1 | - | TRBV6-5 | - | TGTGCCAGCAGTTACTCGAGTCGCGGAAGAAGCACTGAAGCTTTCTTT | CASSYSSRGRSTEAFF
TRBJ2-2 | TRBD1 | TRBV28 | - | TGTGCCAGCAGTTCATTACAGGGGATCGGGGAGCTGTTTTTT | CASSSLQGIGELFF
TRBJ2-1 | TRBD1 | TRBV5-1 | - | TGCGCCAGCAGCTTGACAGGGGGCACTGAGCAGTTCTTC | CASSLTGGTEQFF
TRBJ1-1 | TRBD1 | TRBV2 | - | TGTGCCAGCAGTGAAGCGGACAGGGAGAACACTGAAGCTTTCTTT | CASSEADRENTEAFF
TRBJ2-4 | - | TRBV24-1 | - | TGTGCCACCAGTGAGGGACCCGGATTGGAAAACATTCAGTACTTC | CATSEGPGLENIQYF
TRBJ2-7 | TRBD1 | TRBV19 | once | TGTGCCAGTAGTAAAGGGACAGGGGGAGTCGAGCAGTACTTC | CASSKGTGGVEQYF
TRBJ1-4 | - | TRBV28 | - | TGTGCCAGCAGTTTAAGTGCGGGACCTAGGAATGAAAAACTGTTTTTT | CASSLSAGPRNEKLFF
TRBJ1-2 | - | TRBV4-3 | few | TGCGCCAGCAGCCGCACAAGTTATTATGGCTACACCTTC | CASSRTSYYGYTF
TRBJ1-3 | - | TRBV10-3 | - | TGTGCCATCGGGGGGGACTCCCTCTCTGGAAACACCATATATTTT | CAIGGDSLSGNTIYF
TRBJ2-3 | TRBD2 | TRBV19 | - | TGTGCCAGTAGTATTGGACTAGCGGAGGTCACAGATACGCAGTATTTT | CASSIGLAEVTDTQYF
TRBJ1-4 | TRBD1 | TRBV28 | - | TGTGCCAGCAGTTACACAGGGGGAAATGAAAAACTGTTTTTT | CASSYTGGNEKLFF
TRBJ2-1 | TRBD2 | TRBV7-9 | - | TGTGCCAGCAGCTCTCTAGCGGGAGGGCCCGATGAGCAGTTCTTC | CASSSLAGGPDEQFF
TRBJ2-1 | TRBD2 | TRBV29-1 | - | TGCAGCGTTGACTCCCCCCCCAGCGGGAGATCAAATGAGCAGTTCTTC | CSVDSPPSGRSNEQFF
TRBJ2-7 | TRBD1 | TRBV28 | - | TGTGCCAGCAGAGTGATGGGGACAGGTAGATACGAGCAGTACTTC | CASRVMGTGRYEQYF
TRBJ1-1 | - | TRBV6-2/TRBV6-3 | few | TGTGCCAGCAGTTACAACGGGTGGGGGAACACTGAAGCTTTCTTT | CASSYNGWGNTEAFF
TRBJ2-7 | - | TRBV11-3 | - | TGTGCCAGCAGCTTAGGGGGGGACGACGAGCAGTACTTC | CASSLGGDDEQYF
TRBJ1-2 | - | TRBV2 | - | TGTGCCAGCACTTCGACCGGGAGATACACCTTC | CASTSTGRYTF
TRBJ1-6 | - | TRBV19 | - | TGTGCCAGTAGTGCGGCGAACGCCTATAATTCACCCCTCCACTTT | CASSAANAYNSPLHF
TRBJ1-2 | - | TRBV7-8 | - | TGTGCCAGCAGCTTAGGACCAGGGGACTATGGCTACACCTTC | CASSLGPGDYGYTF
TRBJ1-1 | - | TRBV18 | - | TGTGCCAGCTCCGAACTCGGGAAGAGGACTGAAGCTTTCTTT | CASSELGKRTEAFF
TRBJ1-2 | - | TRBV7-9 | - | TGTGCCAGCAGCTTAGACAGGGCAGGCTACACCTTC | CASSLDRAGYTF
TRBJ2-7 | TRBD1 | TRBV13 | - | TGTGCCAGCAGCCCACAGGGGGAACTCCCCTACGAGCAGTACTTC | CASSPQGELPYEQYF
TRBJ2-7 | - | TRBV10-3 | - | TGTGCCATCAGTGAACGGGGTGGCGAGCAGTACTTC | CAISERGGEQYF
TRBJ2-5 | - | TRBV7-2 | - | TGTGCCAGCAGCGCGGACGCCATGGTGAGGTGGGAGACCCAGTACTTC | CASSADAMVRWETQYF
TRBJ1-1 | - | TRBV28 | - | TGTGCCAGCAGTTTATCCCCCGGACGAGCGAACACTGAAGCTTTCTTT | CASSLSPGRANTEAFF
TRBJ1-1 | - | TRBV30 | - | TGTGCCTGGAGCCCCTCGGTCACTGAAGCTTTCTTT | CAWSPSVTEAFF
TRBJ1-6 | - | TRBV3-1/TRBV3-2 | - | TGTGCCAGCAGCCAAGAAGTCCCTAATTCACCCCTCCACTTT | CASSQEVPNSPLHF
TRBJ1-5 | TRBD1 | TRBV7-8 | - | TGTGCCAGCAGCTCTCTTGGGGGGACAGACCCCTCTTATAGCAATCAGCCCCAGCATTTT | CASSSLGGTDPSYSNQPQHF
TRBJ2-5 | - | TRBV19 | - | TGTGCCAGTAGTATAGATTTGAAGACCCAGTACTTC | CASSIDLKTQYF
TRBJ1-1 | - | TRBV19 | - | TGTGCCAGTAGTATAGCACGGAAGAACACTGAAGCTTTCTTT | CASSIARKNTEAFF
TRBJ1-1 | - | TRBV19 | few | TGTGCCAGTAGTATGCTGGCAGCGAACACTGAAGCTTTCTTT | CASSMLAANTEAFF
TRBJ1-3 | TRBD1 | TRBV5-6 | - | TGTGCCAGCAGTAATACAGGGGGATCTGGAAACACCATATATTTT | CASSNTGGSGNTIYF
TRBJ2-7 | TRBD1 | TRBV29-1 | - | TGCAGCGTTGAGAGGCCCGGACAGGGAAGGGAGCAGTACTTC | CSVERPGQGREQYF
TRBJ2-5 | - | TRBV6-2/TRBV6-3 | - | TGTGCCAGCAGTTACTCGATTAGCTCCTGGGGACTGTTCCAGTACTTC | CASSYSISSWGLFQYF
TRBJ2-1 | - | TRBV14 | - | TGTGCCAGCAGCCAACACTCCGGGAACGTCCAACAGTTCTTC | CASSQHSGNVQQFF
TRBJ2-2 | TRBD1 | TRBV9 | - | TGTGCCAGCAGCGAGACAGGGGGTCTTACCGGGGAGCTGTTTTTT | CASSETGGLTGELFF
TRBJ2-1 | TRBD2 | TRBV3-1/TRBV3-2 | - | TGTGCCAGCAGCCAAGCGGCGGGGGGGCCCCTCTACAATGAGCAGTTCTTC | CASSQAAGGPLYNEQFF
TRBJ2-7 | - | TRBV5-1 | - | TGCGCCAGCAGCTTGAAAACTGGTGGAACGTACGAGCAGTACTTC | CASSLKTGGTYEQYF
TRBJ2-2 | TRBD2 | TRBV6-2/TRBV6-3 | - | TGTGCCAGCAGTTACTTAGCGGGGGGGCCTGCCGGGGAGCTGTTTTTT | CASSYLAGGPAGELFF
TRBJ2-5 | - | TRBV20-1 | - | TGCAGTGCGGACGACCAAGAGACCCAGTACTTC | CSADDQETQYF
TRBJ2-7 | - | TRBV27 | - | TGTGCCAGCAGTTTACGTGACAACTCCTACGAGCAGTACTTC | CASSLRDNSYEQYF
TRBJ2-7 | TRBD1 | TRBV7-6 | few | TGTGCCAGCAGCCTTAGCGACACCGGGACAGGGGAGTACGAGCAGTACTTC | CASSLSDTGTGEYEQYF
TRBJ1-3 | - | TRBV27 | - | TGTGCCAGCAGCTTAGGGGTATCCGGAAACACCATATATTTT | CASSLGVSGNTIYF
TRBJ1-5 | - | TRBV4-3 | - | TGCGCCAGCAGCCAAGATGTCGATCAGCCCCAGCATTTT | CASSQDVDQPQHF
TRBJ1-1 | - | TRBV6-5 | - | TGTGCCAGCAGTCAAAGACAGGTACCGAACACTGAAGCTTTCTTT | CASSQRQVPNTEAFF
TRBJ2-4 | - | TRBV6-5 | once | TGTGCCAGCAGTCGGGACCAAAACATTCAGTACTTC | CASSRDQNIQYF
TRBJ1-1 | TRBD1 | TRBV14 | - | TGTGCCAGCAGCCGACACACAGGGGTGAACACTGAAGCTTTCTTT | CASSRHTGVNTEAFF
TRBJ2-1 | TRBD2 | TRBV27 | - | TGTGCCAGCGGGCTCGGGAGGTGGGGTGTTGATGAGCAGTTCTTC | CASGLGRWGVDEQFF
TRBJ2-2 | - | TRBV7-5 | once | TGTGCCAGAAGCTCCATGAACACCGGGGAGCTGTTTTTT | CARSSMNTGELFF
TRBJ2-2 | - | TRBV5-6 | - | TGTGCCAGCAGCTTTGCAATCACCGGGGAGCTGTTTTTT | CASSFAITGELFF
TRBJ2-1 | TRBD2 | TRBV19 | - | TGTGCCAGTAGTATCTTACGGGGGGGATCCTACAATGAGCAGTTCTTC | CASSILRGGSYNEQFF
TRBJ1-5 | - | TRBV3-1/TRBV3-2 | - | TGTGCCAGCAGCGAGGGATCTCAGCCCCAGCATTTT | CASSEGSQPQHF